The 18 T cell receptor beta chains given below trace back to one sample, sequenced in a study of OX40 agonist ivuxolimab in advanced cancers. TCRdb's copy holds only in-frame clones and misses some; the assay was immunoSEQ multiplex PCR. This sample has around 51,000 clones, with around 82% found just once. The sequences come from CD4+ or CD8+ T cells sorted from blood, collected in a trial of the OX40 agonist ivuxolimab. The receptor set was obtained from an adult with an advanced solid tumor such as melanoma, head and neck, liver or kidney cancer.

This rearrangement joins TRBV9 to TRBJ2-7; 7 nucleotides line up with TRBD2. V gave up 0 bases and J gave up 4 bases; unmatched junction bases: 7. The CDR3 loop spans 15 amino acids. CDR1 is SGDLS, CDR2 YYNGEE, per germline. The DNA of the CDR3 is TGTGCCAGCAGCGTAGAGGGCGGGAGTTTTTACGAGCAGTACTTC. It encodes CASSVEGGSFYEQYF.

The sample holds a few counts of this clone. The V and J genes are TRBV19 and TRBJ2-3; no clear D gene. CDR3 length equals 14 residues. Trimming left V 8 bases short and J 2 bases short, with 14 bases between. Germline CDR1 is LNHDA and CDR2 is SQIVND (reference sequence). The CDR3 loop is CASGTPIATDTQYF. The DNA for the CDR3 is TGTGCCAGTGGAACCCCAATAGCCACAGATACGCAGTATTTT.

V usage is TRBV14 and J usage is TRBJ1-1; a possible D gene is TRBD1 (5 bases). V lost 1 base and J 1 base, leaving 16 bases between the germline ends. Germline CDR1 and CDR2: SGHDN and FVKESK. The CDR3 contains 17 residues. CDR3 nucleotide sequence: TGTGCCAGCAGCCAAGGGTTTAAGGGACCCAGGAACACTGAAGCTTTCTTT. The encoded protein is CASSQGFKGPRNTEAFF.

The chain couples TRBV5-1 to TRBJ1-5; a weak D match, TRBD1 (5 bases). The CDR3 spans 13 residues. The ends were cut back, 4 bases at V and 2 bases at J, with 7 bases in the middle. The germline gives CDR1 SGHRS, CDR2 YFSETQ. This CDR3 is CASSRDGNQPQHF. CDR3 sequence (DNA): TGCGCCAGCAGCAGGGACGGCAATCAGCCCCAGCATTTT.

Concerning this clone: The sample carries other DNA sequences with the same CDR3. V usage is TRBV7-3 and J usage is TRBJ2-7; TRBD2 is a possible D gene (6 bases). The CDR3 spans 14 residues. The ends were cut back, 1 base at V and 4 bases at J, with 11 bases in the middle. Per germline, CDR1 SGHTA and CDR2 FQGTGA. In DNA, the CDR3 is TGTGCCAGCAGCTTAAACGCAGGGAGGTACGAGCAGTACTTC. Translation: CASSLNAGRYEQYF.

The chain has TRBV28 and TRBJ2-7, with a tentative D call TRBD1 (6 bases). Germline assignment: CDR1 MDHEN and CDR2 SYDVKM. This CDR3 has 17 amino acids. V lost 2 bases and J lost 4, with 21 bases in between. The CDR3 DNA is TGTGCCAGCAGTTTAGGAGTCAAGGGGGAAACGGCATACGAGCAGTACTTC. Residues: CASSLGVKGETAYEQYF.

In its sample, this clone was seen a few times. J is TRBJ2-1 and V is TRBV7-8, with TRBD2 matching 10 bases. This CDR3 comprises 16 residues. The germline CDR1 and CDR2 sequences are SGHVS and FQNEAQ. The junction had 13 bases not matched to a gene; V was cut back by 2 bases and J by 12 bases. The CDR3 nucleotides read TGTGCCAGCAGCTTATCGGTGGCTAGCGGGAGTCGTCCGCAGTTCTTC. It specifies CASSLSVASGSRPQFF.

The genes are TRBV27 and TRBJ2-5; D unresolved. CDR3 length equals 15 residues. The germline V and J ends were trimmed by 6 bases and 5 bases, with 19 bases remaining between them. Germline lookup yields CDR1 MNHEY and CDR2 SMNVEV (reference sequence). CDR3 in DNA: TGTGCCAGCAGCCCCCTCAGCCGTAGGTGGGAGACCCAGTACTTC. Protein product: CASSPLSRRWETQYF.

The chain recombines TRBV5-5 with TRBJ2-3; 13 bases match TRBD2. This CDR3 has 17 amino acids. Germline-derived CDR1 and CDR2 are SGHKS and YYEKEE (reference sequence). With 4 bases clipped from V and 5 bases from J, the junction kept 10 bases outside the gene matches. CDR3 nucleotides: TGTGCCAGCAGCAACCTCGGACTAGCGGGAGTGAAAGATACGCAGTATTTT. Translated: CASSNLGLAGVKDTQYF.

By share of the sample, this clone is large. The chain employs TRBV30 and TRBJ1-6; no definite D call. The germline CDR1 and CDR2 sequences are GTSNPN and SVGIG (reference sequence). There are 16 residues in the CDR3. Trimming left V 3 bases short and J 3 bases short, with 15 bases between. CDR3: CAWRPRGASYNSPLHF. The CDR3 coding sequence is TGTGCCTGGAGACCCCGGGGAGCGAGCTATAATTCACCCCTCCACTTT.

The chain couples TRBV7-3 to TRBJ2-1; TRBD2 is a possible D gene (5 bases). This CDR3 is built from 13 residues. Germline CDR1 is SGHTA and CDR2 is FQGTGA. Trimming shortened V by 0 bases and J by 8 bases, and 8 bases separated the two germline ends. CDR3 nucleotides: TGTGCCAGCAGCTTAACTATTAGCGATGAGCAGTTCTTC. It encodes CASSLTISDEQFF.

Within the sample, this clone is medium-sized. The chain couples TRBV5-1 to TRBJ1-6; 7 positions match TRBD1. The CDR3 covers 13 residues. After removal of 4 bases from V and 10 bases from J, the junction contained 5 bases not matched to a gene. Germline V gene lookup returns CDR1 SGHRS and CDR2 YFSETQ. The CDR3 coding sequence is TGCGCCAGCAGCGGAGGGGGCTGGTCACCCCTCCACTTT. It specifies CASSGGGWSPLHF.

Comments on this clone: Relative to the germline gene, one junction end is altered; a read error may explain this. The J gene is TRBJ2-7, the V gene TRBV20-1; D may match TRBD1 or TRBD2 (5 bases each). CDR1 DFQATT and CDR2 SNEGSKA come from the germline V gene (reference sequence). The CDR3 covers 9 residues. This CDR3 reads CSASRDGDF. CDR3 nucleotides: TGCAGTGCTAGTCGGGACGGAGACTTC.

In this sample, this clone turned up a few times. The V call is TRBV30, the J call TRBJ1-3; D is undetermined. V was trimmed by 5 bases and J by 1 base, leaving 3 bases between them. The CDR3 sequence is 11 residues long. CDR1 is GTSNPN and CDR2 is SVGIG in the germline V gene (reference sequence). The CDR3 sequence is CAWQSGNTIYF. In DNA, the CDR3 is TGTGCCTGGCAATCTGGAAACACCATATATTTT.

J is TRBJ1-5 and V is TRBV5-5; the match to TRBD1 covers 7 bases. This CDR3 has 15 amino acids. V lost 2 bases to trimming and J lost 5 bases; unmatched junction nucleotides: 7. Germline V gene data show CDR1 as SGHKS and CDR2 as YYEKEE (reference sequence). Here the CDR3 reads CASSFLQGRDQPQHF. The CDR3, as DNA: TGTGCCAGCAGCTTCCTACAGGGGAGGGATCAGCCCCAGCATTTT.

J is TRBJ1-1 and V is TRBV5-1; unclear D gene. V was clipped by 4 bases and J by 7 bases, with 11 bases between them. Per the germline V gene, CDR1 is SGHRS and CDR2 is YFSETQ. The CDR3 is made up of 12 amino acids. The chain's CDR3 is CASSKDGSEAFF. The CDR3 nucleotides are TGCGCCAGCAGCAAAGATGGGAGTGAAGCTTTCTTT.

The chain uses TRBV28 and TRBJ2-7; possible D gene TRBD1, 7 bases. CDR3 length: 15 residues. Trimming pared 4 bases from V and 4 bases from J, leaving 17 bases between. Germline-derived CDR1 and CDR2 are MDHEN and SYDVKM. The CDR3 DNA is TGTGCCAGCAGTTCATTACTACAGGGGAGGTACGAGCAGTACTTC. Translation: CASSSLLQGRYEQYF.

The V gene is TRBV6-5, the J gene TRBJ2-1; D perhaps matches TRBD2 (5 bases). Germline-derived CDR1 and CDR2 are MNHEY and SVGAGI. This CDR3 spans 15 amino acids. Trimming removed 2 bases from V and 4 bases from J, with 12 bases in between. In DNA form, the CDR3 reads TGTGCCAGCAGTTACAGCGGCGATACTTACAATGAGCAGTTCTTC. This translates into CASSYSGDTYNEQFF.